Shown below are 27 T cell receptor beta chains from a single sample sequenced in a study of T cell responses to AZD1222 COVID-19 vaccine. The method was immunoSEQ multiplex PCR; TCRdb's version includes in-frame clones alone and lacks a portion of them. The sample carries about 160,000 clones, about 90% recorded once. The starting material was peripheral blood, obtained 28 days after the second AZD1222 dose. These TCRs come from an adult who received the AZD1222 COVID-19 vaccine.

V and J are TRBV2 and TRBJ1-1; D perhaps matches TRBD1 (6 bases). The CDR3 sequence is 14 residues long. The germline gives CDR1 SNHLY, CDR2 FYNNEI. V shed 6 bases and J shed 0 bases, with 11 bases lying between them. CDR3: CASSPGTLNTEAFF. CDR3 in DNA: TGTGCCAGCAGCCCCGGGACACTGAACACTGAAGCTTTCTTT.

The J gene is TRBJ1-5, the V gene TRBV5-8; 7 positions agree with TRBD1. The CDR3 length is 15 residues. Germline V gene data show CDR1 as SGHTS and CDR2 as YDEGEE. V shed 0 bases, J shed 5 bases, and the junction held 5 bases outside the gene matches. The CDR3 here is CASSLGDRADQPQHF. CDR3 in DNA: TGTGCCAGCAGCTTGGGCGACAGGGCTGATCAGCCCCAGCATTTT.

The count of this clone is one. The J gene is TRBJ1-4, the V gene TRBV30; maybe TRBD1 (6 bases). CDR1 and CDR2 from the germline V gene are GTSNPN and SVGIG (reference sequence). This CDR3 spans 11 amino acids. Deletions cut 6 bases from V and 10 bases from J, with 12 bases between. The CDR3 protein is CACTGLGKLFF. DNA for the CDR3: TGTGCCTGTACAGGGTTAGGAAAACTGTTTTTT.

Worth noting for this clone: This CDR3 is also generated by other DNA sequences in the sample. This rearrangement joins TRBV6-2 or TRBV6-3 to TRBJ1-5, with D perhaps matching TRBD1 (5 bases). The CDR3 is 14 amino acids. Trimming took off 5 bases at V and 3 bases at J, with 11 bases between the two ends. Germline lookup yields CDR1 MNHEY and CDR2 SVGEGT. For the CDR3, the DNA is TGTGCCAGCAGTCCCGGGGGGTCCAATCAGCCCCAGCATTTT. Translation gives CASSPGGSNQPQHF.

This rearrangement joins TRBV30 to TRBJ2-5; TRBD1 might be the D (6 bases). The V end lost 5 bases, the J end lost 5 bases, and 18 bases lay between the germline ends. This CDR3 is built from 14 residues. Germline CDR1 GTSNPN, CDR2 SVGIG (reference sequence). This chain's CDR3 is CAWGPGQIAETQYF. DNA for the CDR3: TGTGCCTGGGGTCCGGGACAAATCGCCGAGACCCAGTACTTC.

The chain joins TRBV5-1 to TRBJ2-3, with D possibly TRBD1 on 6 matching bases. The CDR3 spans 15 residues. The V gene lost 1 base and the J gene lost 0 bases, with 9 bases spanning the gap. Germline V gives CDR1 SGHRS, CDR2 YFSETQ. CDR3 protein: CASSLTGSSTDTQYF. CDR3 coding DNA: TGCGCCAGCAGCTTGACAGGGTCTAGCACAGATACGCAGTATTTT.

The chain employs TRBV5-1 and TRBJ2-5; D is possibly TRBD1 (5 bases). V was clipped by 0 bases and J by 5 bases, with 5 bases between them. Germline-derived CDR1 and CDR2 are SGHRS and YFSETQ. This CDR3 has 12 residues. The CDR3: CASSLAGETQYF. DNA of the CDR3: TGCGCCAGCAGCTTGGCAGGGGAGACCCAGTACTTC.

This clone has only one observation. V usage is TRBV3-1 (or the pseudogene TRBV3-2) and J usage is TRBJ2-7, with TRBD2 matching over 8 bases. The V gene's germline CDR1 is LGHDT and CDR2 YNNKEL (reference sequence). This CDR3 has 16 amino acids. V dropped 0 bases and J dropped 5; count of bases not matched to a gene: 9. The CDR3: CASSQDLPGGFDEQYF. The CDR3 coding sequence is TGTGCCAGCAGCCAAGATCTCCCGGGGGGGTTTGACGAGCAGTACTTC.

V and J are TRBV7-9 and TRBJ1-2; D uncertain. CDR1 and CDR2 from the germline V gene are SEHNR and FQNEAQ (reference sequence). The CDR3 spans 14 residues. V was trimmed by 1 base and J by 7 bases, leaving 13 bases between them. CDR3 amino acids: CASSLEVAPSGYTF. CDR3 nucleotides: TGTGCCAGCAGCTTAGAGGTTGCTCCGAGTGGCTACACCTTC.

This chain joins TRBV29-1 and TRBJ1-2; unclear D gene. CDR1 and CDR2 (germline): SQVTM, ANQGSEA. This CDR3 is built from 11 residues. Trimming shortened V by 7 bases and J by 3 bases, and 9 bases separated the two germline ends. The CDR3 loop is CSGYVDYGYTF. The CDR3 DNA is TGCAGCGGGTACGTGGACTATGGCTACACCTTC.

V gene TRBV18 combines with J gene TRBJ1-6, with TRBD1 matching 9 bases. Germline-derived CDR1 and CDR2 are KGHSH and LQKENI. Trimming at V came to 3 bases and at J to 10 bases, leaving 13 bases not matched to a gene. The CDR3 extends over 17 amino acids. The CDR3 region has the DNA TGTGCCAGCTCACCCGTCCCGGGACAGGGAATGGCCTCACCCCTCCACTTT. Translation: CASSPVPGQGMASPLHF.

This clone was observed a single time. The V and J genes are TRBV2 and TRBJ1-1; the match to TRBD1 covers 12 bases. With V trimmed by 10 bases and J by 1 base, 16 bases remained unmatched. CDR1 is SNHLY, CDR2 FYNNEI, per germline. The CDR3 spans 18 residues. CDR3 amino acids: CATTSPGTGGRRNTEAFF. CDR3 DNA sequence: TGTGCCACCACCAGTCCCGGGACAGGGGGCAGGAGGAACACTGAAGCTTTCTTT.

This sequence joins TRBV2 and TRBJ1-3; D is undetermined. This CDR3 region has 14 residues. Per germline, CDR1 SNHLY and CDR2 FYNNEI. V was cut by 1 base and J by 3 bases, with 7 bases left in between. DNA for the CDR3: TGTGCCAGCAGTGAAGGTGGGGTTGGAAACACCATATATTTT. This codes for CASSEGGVGNTIYF. The whole variable domain, filled in from reference TRBV2 and TRBJ1-3, reads EPEVTQTPSHQVTQMGQEVILRCVPISNHLYFYWYRQILGQKVEFLVSFYNNEISEKSEIFDDQFSVERPDGSNFTLKIRSTKLEDSAMYFCASSEGGVGNTIYFGEGSWLTVV.

This chain connects TRBV4-1 to TRBJ1-2, with 10 positions matching TRBD1. Trimming took 3 bases from V and 7 from J; bases not matched to a gene: 8. CDR1 is MGHRA and CDR2 is YSYEKL in the germline V gene. This CDR3 region has 15 residues. CDR3 in DNA: TGCGCCAGCAGCCAGTTGACAGGGGGCGGACGTGGCTACACCTTC. Its translation: CASSQLTGGGRGYTF.

V gene TRBV6-2 or TRBV6-3 combines with J gene TRBJ2-1; TRBD2 is a possible D gene (5 bases). The germline V gene encodes CDR1 MNHEY and CDR2 SVGEGT. Trimming stripped 2 bases from V and 3 bases from J, with 20 bases between. This CDR3 contains 18 residues. The CDR3 sequence is CASSYPSRDYSLYNEQFF. The CDR3 bases are TGTGCCAGCAGTTACCCTTCCCGAGACTACTCTCTCTACAATGAGCAGTTCTTC.

V and J are TRBV5-1 and TRBJ2-5, with 7 positions matching TRBD1. The germline V gene has CDR1 SGHRS and CDR2 YFSETQ. This CDR3 region has 13 residues. Trimming removed 2 bases from V and 4 bases from J; junction bases left unmatched: 2. The CDR3 sequence: CASSFGQAETQYF. The CDR3 nucleotides read TGCGCCAGCAGCTTTGGACAGGCAGAGACCCAGTACTTC.

This rearrangement joins TRBV7-2 to TRBJ2-1; 11 bases agree with TRBD2. There are 15 residues in the CDR3. The J segment lost 3 bases and the V segment lost 3 bases, leaving 1 base of the junction unmatched. CDR1 and CDR2 (germline): SGHTA, FQGNSA. In DNA, the CDR3 is TGTGCCAGCAGCTTCACTAGCGGGGGCTACAATGAGCAGTTCTTC. Translation gives CASSFTSGGYNEQFF.

This clone was counted once. This chain uses TRBV9 with TRBJ1-1, with 9 bases matching TRBD1. V was clipped by 3 bases and J by 3 bases; unmatched bases: 3. The CDR3 totals 14 residues. Germline assignment: CDR1 SGDLS and CDR2 YYNGEE. CDR3 amino acids: CASSATGGDTEAFF. CDR3 coding DNA: TGTGCCAGCAGCGCGACAGGGGGGGACACTGAAGCTTTCTTT. Based on the CDR3 plus reference TRBV9 and TRBJ1-1, the full variable domain is DSGVTQTPKHLITATGQRVTLRCSPRSGDLSVYWYQQSLDQGLQFLIQYYNGEERAKGNILERFSAQQFPDLHSELNLSSLELGDSALYFCASSATGGDTEAFFGQGTRLTVV.

The gene calls are TRBV5-1 and TRBJ2-1; D is possibly TRBD1 or TRBD2 (5 bases each). The CDR3 runs 14 residues. Germline CDR1 is SGHRS and CDR2 is YFSETQ. Deletions cut 2 bases from V and 8 bases from J, with 14 bases between. The CDR3 DNA reads as TGCGCCAGCAGCTTAACCGGGGCCGGCGATGAGCAGTTCTTC. It codes for CASSLTGAGDEQFF.

V usage is TRBV29-1 and J usage is TRBJ1-1; D remains unclear. V lost 4 bases and J lost 3, with 15 bases in between. Germline V CDR1 and CDR2: SQVTM, ANQGSEA. The CDR3 covers 14 residues. This chain's CDR3 is CSVGGWVWDTEAFF. CDR3 coding DNA: TGCAGCGTTGGAGGTTGGGTTTGGGACACTGAAGCTTTCTTT.

The genes are TRBV7-8 and TRBJ2-5; D unresolved. The V gene lost 5 bases and the J gene lost 0 bases, with 16 bases spanning the gap. Germline V gene sequence: CDR1 SGHVS, CDR2 FQNEAQ. This CDR3 is built from 16 residues. The CDR3 DNA follows: TGTGCCAGCAGCCTGAGGCGGACGTTGTACCAAGAGACCCAGTACTTC. The encoded protein is CASSLRRTLYQETQYF.

This chain joins TRBV6-5 and TRBJ1-2; D ambiguous. Germline CDR1 is MNHEY and CDR2 is SVGAGI. CDR3 length: 14 amino acids. Deletions cut 6 bases from V and 8 bases from J, with 19 bases between. CDR3 region: CASSRPGRKGGYTF. CDR3 nucleotide sequence: TGTGCCAGCAGCCGACCTGGCAGGAAGGGAGGCTACACCTTC.

The chain recombines TRBV25-1 with TRBJ2-7, with D unresolved. Trimming shortened V by 3 bases and J by 4 bases, and 13 bases separated the two germline ends. In germline, CDR1 is MGHDK, CDR2 SYGVNS. The CDR3 covers 14 residues. The CDR3 loop reads CASSEGGRPYEQYF. In DNA form, the CDR3 reads TGTGCCAGCAGTGAGGGTGGGCGTCCTTACGAGCAGTACTTC.

This rearrangement joins TRBV5-1 to TRBJ1-4; D remains ambiguous. With 4 bases removed from V and 8 bases from J, the gap between germline ends came to 15 bases. CDR1 SGHRS and CDR2 YFSETQ come from the germline V gene. The length of the CDR3 is 14 residues. CDR3 sequence reads: CASSEQTAGEKLFF. CDR3 DNA: TGCGCCAGCAGCGAGCAGACCGCTGGGGAAAAACTGTTTTTT.

The chain couples TRBV15 to TRBJ2-1; 9 bases fit TRBD1. Trimming took 0 bases from V and 16 from J; bases not matched to a gene: 10. Germline V lookup: CDR1 LNHNV, CDR2 YYDKDF (reference sequence). The CDR3 length is 14 residues. CDR3 region: CATSRDPDRGNVFF. In DNA, the CDR3 is TGTGCCACCAGCAGAGATCCCGACAGGGGGAATGTATTCTTC.

The rearrangement joins TRBV5-1 to TRBJ2-7; the D is unclear. CDR3 length equals 13 residues. CDR1 is SGHRS, CDR2 YFSETQ, per germline. The V gene lost 0 bases and the J gene lost 2 bases, with 6 bases spanning the gap. The CDR3 loop reads CASSLDLAYEQYF. The CDR3 DNA reads TGCGCCAGCAGCTTGGATCTAGCCTACGAGCAGTACTTC.

The chain links TRBV18 to TRBJ1-2, with 8 bases identical to TRBD1. V trimming: 5 bases; J trimming: 6 bases; junction bases outside the gene matches: 11. This CDR3 has 15 amino acids. The germline V gene encodes CDR1 KGHSH and CDR2 LQKENI. The CDR3 loop is CASSVDPGQGDGYTF. The CDR3 coding sequence is TGTGCCAGCTCAGTTGACCCTGGACAGGGAGATGGCTACACCTTC.